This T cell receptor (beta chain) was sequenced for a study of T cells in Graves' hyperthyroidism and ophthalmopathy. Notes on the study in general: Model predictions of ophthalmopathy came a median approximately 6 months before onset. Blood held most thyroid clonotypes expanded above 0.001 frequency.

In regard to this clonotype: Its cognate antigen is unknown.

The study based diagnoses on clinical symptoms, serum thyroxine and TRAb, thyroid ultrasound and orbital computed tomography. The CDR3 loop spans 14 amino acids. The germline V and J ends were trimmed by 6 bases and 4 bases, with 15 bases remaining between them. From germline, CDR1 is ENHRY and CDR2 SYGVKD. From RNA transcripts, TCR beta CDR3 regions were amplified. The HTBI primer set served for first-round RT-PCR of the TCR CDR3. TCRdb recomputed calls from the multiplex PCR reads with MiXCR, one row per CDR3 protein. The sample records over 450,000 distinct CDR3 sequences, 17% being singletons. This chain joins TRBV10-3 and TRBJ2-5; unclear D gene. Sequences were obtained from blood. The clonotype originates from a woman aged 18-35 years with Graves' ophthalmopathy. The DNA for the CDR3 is TGTGCCATCAGCCAAACTTTGGGGTCAGAGACCCAGTACTTC. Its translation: CAISQTLGSETQYF.